Shown below are 26 T cell receptor beta chains from a single sample sequenced in a study of cytomegalovirus exposure and HLA in healthy donors. A multiplex PCR was run with 60 Vbeta primers and 13 Jbeta primers. The method was immunoSEQ multiplex PCR; TCRdb's version includes in-frame clones alone and lacks a portion of them. The table records approximately 100,000 clones, over 70% of them present only once. Input material: PBMCs. These receptors originate from a woman between 35 and 50 years old in good health and CMV-seronegative.

The chain has TRBV6-5 and TRBJ1-3; TRBD1 agrees at 10 bases. Trimming removed 6 bases from V and 2 bases from J; junction bases left unmatched: 1. This CDR3 is 14 amino acids long. Germline V gives CDR1 MNHEY, CDR2 SVGAGI. The CDR3 here is CASRGQGTGNTIYF. The CDR3 DNA is TGTGCCAGCAGGGGACAGGGGACTGGAAACACCATATATTTT.

The chain carries TRBV7-9 and TRBJ1-2; 7 bases match TRBD1. CDR1 and CDR2 (germline): SEHNR, FQNEAQ (reference sequence). This CDR3 comprises 15 residues. V lost 3 bases to trimming and J lost 5 bases; unmatched junction nucleotides: 9. The CDR3, as DNA: TGTGCCAGCAGCTTTTCCGGGACAGACGAGTATGGCTACACCTTC. Amino acid sequence: CASSFSGTDEYGYTF. Based on the CDR3 plus reference TRBV7-9 and TRBJ1-2, the full variable domain is DTGVSQNPRHKITKRGQNVTFRCDPISEHNRLYWYRQTLGQGPEFLTYFQNEAQLEKSRLLSDRFSAERPKGSFSTLEIQRTEQGDSAMYLCASSFSGTDEYGYTFGSGTRLTVV.

This clone is a singleton in its sample. The V and J genes are TRBV5-1 and TRBJ2-3, with D maybe TRBD1 (6 bases). V was shortened by 4 bases and J by 5 bases, with 8 bases between the two germline ends. Germline assignment: CDR1 SGHRS and CDR2 YFSETQ. The CDR3 is 12 residues long. For the CDR3, the DNA is TGCGCCAGCAGCCACAGGGAAGATACGCAGTATTTT. Protein product: CASSHREDTQYF.

J is TRBJ2-1 and V is TRBV4-3, with 8 nucleotides matching TRBD2. The J segment lost 4 bases and the V segment lost 1 base, leaving 12 bases of the junction unmatched. The germline gives CDR1 LGHNA, CDR2 YSLEER. The CDR3 loop spans 18 amino acids. The CDR3 sequence: CASSQVFSGAELYNEQFF. For the CDR3, the DNA is TGCGCCAGCAGCCAAGTTTTTAGCGGGGCAGAGCTATACAATGAGCAGTTCTTC.

A few counts support this clone. The chain links TRBV29-1 to TRBJ1-1; a possible D gene is TRBD1 (6 bases). V lost 6 bases to trimming and J lost 4 bases, with 15 bases between them. This CDR3 contains 13 residues. Germline V gene lookup returns CDR1 SQVTM and CDR2 ANQGSEA. CDR3 sequence (DNA): TGCAGCGTGAACAGGGATTCGAGCACTGAAGCTTTCTTT. Encoded protein: CSVNRDSSTEAFF.

The rearrangement links TRBV29-1 to TRBJ1-1; 9 bases fit TRBD1. Germline V CDR1 and CDR2: SQVTM, ANQGSEA. This CDR3 has 13 amino acids. Losses at the gene ends were 4 bases for V and 3 bases for J; bases not matched to a gene: 3. The CDR3 DNA sequence: TGCAGCGTTGGACAGGGGGGTGACACTGAAGCTTTCTTT. It yields the protein CSVGQGGDTEAFF.

Regarding this clone: Other nucleotide sequences from this sample produce the same CDR3. V and J are TRBV4-1 and TRBJ1-2; no reliable D call. This CDR3 contains 12 residues. CDR1 MGHRA and CDR2 YSYEKL come from the germline V gene. Trimming took off 0 bases at V and 4 bases at J, with 3 bases between the two ends. This chain's CDR3 is CASSQDGYGYTF. CDR3 nucleotides: TGCGCCAGCAGCCAAGACGGCTATGGCTACACCTTC.

The chain couples TRBV18 to TRBJ1-3; a possible D gene is TRBD1 (6 bases). Trimming cost V 4 bases and J 2 bases, with 12 bases left between them. This CDR3 region has 15 residues. CDR1 is KGHSH and CDR2 is LQKENI in the germline V gene. Here the CDR3 reads CASSQQGAPGNTIYF. Here the CDR3 DNA reads TGTGCCAGCTCACAACAGGGAGCCCCTGGAAACACCATATATTTT. The variable domain in full, with the rest retrieved from reference TRBV18 and TRBJ1-3, is NAGVMQNPRHLVRRRGQEARLRCSPMKGHSHVYWYRQLPEEGLKFMVYLQKENIIDESGMPKERFSAEFPKEGPSILRIQQVVRGDSAAYFCASSQQGAPGNTIYFGEGSWLTVV.

The chain has TRBV29-1 and TRBJ1-2; no reliable D call. Germline assignment: CDR1 SQVTM and CDR2 ANQGSEA. The CDR3 sequence is 13 residues long. Trimming removed 6 bases from V and 8 bases from J, with 19 bases in between. CDR3: CSVQRTRAGGYTF. CDR3 nucleotide sequence: TGCAGCGTCCAAAGGACTAGGGCGGGAGGCTACACCTTC.

The rearrangement uses TRBV5-4 and TRBJ1-1; the D gene is possibly TRBD1 (5 bases). Germline CDR1 SGHNT, CDR2 YYREEE (reference sequence). The CDR3 is 14 amino acids. Trimming stripped 5 bases from V and 0 bases from J, with 11 bases between. The CDR3 reads CASRPTGMNTEAFF. The CDR3, as DNA: TGTGCCAGCAGACCCACAGGAATGAACACTGAAGCTTTCTTT.

This chain joins TRBV5-1 and TRBJ2-5; the D is unclear. With 2 bases removed from V and 5 bases from J, the gap between germline ends came to 13 bases. This CDR3 region has 14 residues. In germline, CDR1 is SGHRS, CDR2 YFSETQ. The CDR3 nucleotides are TGCGCCAGCAGCTTATTTACAACGCAGGAGACCCAGTACTTC. This translates into CASSLFTTQETQYF.

V and J are TRBV2 and TRBJ2-2; 7 bases line up with TRBD1. This CDR3 is built from 14 residues. With V trimmed by 6 bases and J by 4 bases, 5 bases remained unmatched. Looked up from germline, CDR1 is SNHLY and CDR2 is FYNNEI. CDR3 nucleotides: TGTGCCAGCAGGGGGACAGTGAGCACCGGGGAGCTGTTTTTT. It codes for CASRGTVSTGELFF.

The rearrangement links TRBV11-2 to TRBJ2-5; D might be TRBD1 (6 bases). The CDR3 has 17 residues. CDR1 SGHAT and CDR2 FQNNGV come from the germline V gene. The ends were cut back, 5 bases at V and 5 bases at J, with 24 bases in the middle. This chain's CDR3 is CASSRTELRTLGETQYF. CDR3 coding DNA: TGTGCCAGCAGCCGGACAGAACTTCGGACCTTAGGGGAGACCCAGTACTTC.

The chain employs TRBV18 and TRBJ2-5, with 8 bases that match TRBD1. Germline V gives CDR1 KGHSH, CDR2 LQKENI. The CDR3 covers 13 residues. V lost 1 base to trimming and J lost 5 bases; unmatched junction nucleotides: 0. CDR3 residues: CASSPHRGETQYF. The DNA of the CDR3 is TGTGCCAGCTCACCACACAGGGGGGAGACCCAGTACTTC.

This sequence joins TRBV7-8 and TRBJ1-1; 11 nucleotides line up with TRBD1. The ends lost 0 bases at V and 11 bases at J; junction bases unmatched: 8. Germline CDR1 and CDR2: SGHVS and FQNEAQ. The CDR3 extends over 15 amino acids. Here the CDR3 DNA reads TGTGCCAGCAGCTTAGCGGAGGGACAGGGGGTAATGGCTTTCTTT. Translated, it gives CASSLAEGQGVMAFF.

This rearrangement joins TRBV5-6 to TRBJ1-2; 7 positions agree with TRBD1. There are 14 residues in the CDR3. V lost 4 bases, J lost 0 bases, and 3 bases stayed unmatched. The germline CDR1 and CDR2 sequences are SGHDT and YYEEEE. DNA of the CDR3: TGTGCCAGCAGCCCGGACAGGACTAACTATGGCTACACCTTC. Protein: CASSPDRTNYGYTF.

The chain uses TRBV2 and TRBJ1-1; D possibly corresponds to TRBD1 (6 bases). This CDR3 region has 15 residues. The V end lost 4 bases, the J end lost 2 bases, and 14 bases lay between the germline ends. In germline, CDR1 is SNHLY, CDR2 FYNNEI. The CDR3 loop reads CASSGGRGYNTEAFF. In DNA form, the CDR3 reads TGTGCCAGCAGTGGCGGCAGGGGATATAACACTGAAGCTTTCTTT.

In its sample, this clone was seen once. The genes are TRBV7-9 and TRBJ1-1; D is uncertain. The CDR3 consists of 13 residues. Trimming shortened V by 6 bases and J by 7 bases, and 15 bases separated the two germline ends. The germline gives CDR1 SEHNR, CDR2 FQNEAQ (reference sequence). The CDR3 DNA sequence: TGTGCCAGCAGGAACCGCCGAAGCCATGAAGCTTTCTTT. Translating gives CASRNRRSHEAFF.

This clone was counted a few times. The chain links TRBV25-1 to TRBJ1-2; 8 bases map to TRBD1. After removal of 5 bases from V and 3 bases from J, the junction contained 5 bases not matched to a gene. CDR3 length: 14 amino acids. CDR1 is MGHDK and CDR2 is SYGVNS in the germline V gene. CDR3 protein: CASSYRGRDYGYTF. CDR3 in DNA: TGTGCCAGCAGTTACAGGGGGAGAGACTATGGCTACACCTTC.

The sample holds a few counts of this clone. Additional DNA sequences in this sample encode the identical CDR3. The chain has TRBV5-1 and TRBJ2-7, with 9 bases fitting TRBD1. In germline, CDR1 is SGHRS, CDR2 YFSETQ. This CDR3 region has 15 residues. V dropped 4 bases and J dropped 0; count of bases not matched to a gene: 5. CDR3 region: CASSHRDRASYEQYF. CDR3 DNA sequence: TGCGCCAGCAGCCACCGGGACAGGGCCTCCTACGAGCAGTACTTC. Full variable domain (remainder filled in from reference TRBV5-1 and TRBJ2-7): KAGVTQTPRYLIKTRGQQVTLSCSPISGHRSVSWYQQTPGQGLQFLFEYFSETQRNKGNFPGRFSGRQFSNSRSEMNVSTLELGDSALYLCASSHRDRASYEQYFGPGTRLTVT.

CDR3 coding DNA: TGCGCCAGCAGCTCCGGACAGTATAACTACGAGCAGTACTTC. It yields the protein CASSSGQYNYEQYF. The chain combines TRBV5-1 with TRBJ2-7; D is possibly TRBD1 (6 bases). Germline lookup yields CDR1 SGHRS and CDR2 YFSETQ. V shed 3 bases and J shed 3 bases, with 13 bases lying between them. The CDR3 runs to 14 residues.

The chain combines TRBV27 with TRBJ1-1; tentatively, D is TRBD1 (6 bases). CDR1 and CDR2 (germline): MNHEY, SMNVEV (reference sequence). This CDR3 is built from 14 residues. Trimming took off 5 bases at V and 3 bases at J, with 13 bases between the two ends. The CDR3 DNA reads as TGTGCCAGCAGTCGAAACGGACAGCACACTGAAGCTTTCTTT. It translates to CASSRNGQHTEAFF.

The chain uses TRBV6-6 and TRBJ1-2; D is ambiguous. V was shortened by 8 bases and J by 11 bases, with 24 bases between the two germline ends. CDR3 length: 14 amino acids. Looked up from germline, CDR1 is MNHNY and CDR2 is SVGAGI (reference sequence). The CDR3 bases are TGTGCCAGCCAACCCGCAGGTCCAGTCAGCGGATACACCTTC. Its translation is CASQPAGPVSGYTF.

The DNA for the CDR3 is TGTGCCAGCAGTTCAGACATGCGGGGCCCCGGCGAGCACACTGAAGCTTTCTTT. Translation gives CASSSDMRGPGEHTEAFF. The chain is built from TRBV5-4 and TRBJ1-1; a possible D gene is TRBD1 (5 bases). Germline CDR1 reads SGHNT; CDR2 reads YYREEE (reference sequence). V lost 5 bases to trimming and J lost 3 bases, with 26 bases between them. This CDR3 contains 18 residues.

The V call is TRBV6-5, the J call TRBJ2-7, with D possibly TRBD2 on 6 matching bases. The CDR3 is 14 amino acids. Trimming cost V 6 bases and J 6 bases, with 18 bases left between them. CDR1 is MNHEY, CDR2 SVGAGI, per germline. CDR3 region: CASRDGTALREQYF. In nucleotides, the CDR3 is TGTGCCAGCAGAGACGGGACTGCCCTCCGCGAGCAGTACTTC.

About this clone: Because it lacks the conserved phenylalanine or tryptophan at the end, this CDR3 is likely a read error. The rearrangement joins TRBV2 to TRBJ1-1; D is ambiguous. Germline V CDR1 and CDR2: SNHLY, FYNNEI. The CDR3 totals 13 residues. With 10 bases removed from V and 1 base from J, the gap between germline ends came to 13 bases. CDR3: CAIGGRPNTEAFV. The CDR3 coding sequence is TGTGCCATCGGAGGACGGCCGAACACTGAAGCTTTCGTT.